One sample yielded the 18 T cell receptor beta chains listed below, sequenced in a study of vaccination effects on CD4 cells after COVID-19. Only in-frame clones appear in the TCRdb table, and some are missing; sequencing was by immunoSEQ multiplex PCR. The sample lists approximately 47,000 clones, 60% to 85% occurring once. Antigens of these TCRs are unknown. Once cultured for approximately ten days, the cells underwent separation to obtain CD4+ T cells. The sample consisted of CD4+ T cells from PBMCs cultured without peptide, taken before COVID-19 vaccination. The receptors were sampled from a human donor who had a prior SARS-CoV-2 infection.

The chain links TRBV27 to TRBJ2-3, with 12 bases matching TRBD2. This CDR3 spans 15 amino acids. Germline V gives CDR1 MNHEY, CDR2 SMNVEV (reference sequence). Unmatched junction bases numbered 2, after V lost 3 bases and J lost 4 bases. CDR3 region: CASSFPSGGADTQYF. The CDR3 nucleotides read TGTGCCAGCAGTTTCCCTAGCGGGGGGGCAGATACGCAGTATTTT.

In nucleotides, the CDR3 is TGTGCCTGGAGGAGGACAATTAATCAGCCCCAGCATTTT. It encodes CAWRRTINQPQHF. The V call is TRBV30, the J call TRBJ1-5, with a tentative D call TRBD1 (5 bases). The CDR3 runs to 13 residues. V was cut by 3 bases and J by 4 bases, with 10 bases left in between. Germline-derived CDR1 and CDR2 are GTSNPN and SVGIG (reference sequence). The variable domain in full, completed from reference TRBV30 and TRBJ1-5, reads SQTIHQWPATLVQPVGSPLSLECTVEGTSNPNLYWYRQAAGRGLQLLFYSVGIGQISSEVPQNLSASRPQDRQFILSSKKLLLSDSGFYLCAWRRTINQPQHFGDGTRLSIL.

This sequence joins TRBV18 and TRBJ1-4, with 10 bases fitting TRBD1. Germline CDR1 KGHSH, CDR2 LQKENI. The CDR3 consists of 16 residues. V lost 3 bases, J lost 8 bases, and 9 bases stayed unmatched. The CDR3 loop reads CASSPTADRGQEKLFF. The CDR3 nucleotides read TGTGCCAGCTCACCGACCGCTGACAGGGGGCAGGAAAAACTGTTTTTT.

The chain employs TRBV4-2 and TRBJ1-2; no clear D gene. CDR1 and CDR2 from the germline V gene are LGHNA and YNFKEQ. The V end was cut by 0 bases, the J end by 1 base, with 15 bases between. The CDR3 extends over 17 amino acids. CDR3 protein: CASSQEEFGGFNYGYTF. The CDR3 nucleotides read TGTGCCAGCAGCCAAGAGGAGTTTGGAGGTTTTAACTATGGCTACACCTTC.

The chain joins TRBV30 to TRBJ2-5; TRBD1 might be the D (6 bases). Germline CDR1 is GTSNPN and CDR2 is SVGIG (reference sequence). V gave up 0 bases and J gave up 1 base, with 9 bases separating them. The CDR3 has 14 amino acids. In DNA, the CDR3 is TGTGCCTGGAGTGTACAGGGCATCCAAGAGACCCAGTACTTC. Translating it yields CAWSVQGIQETQYF.

The V call is TRBV15, the J call TRBJ1-2, with TRBD1 identical over 8 bases. CDR1 and CDR2 (germline): LNHNV, YYDKDF (reference sequence). The CDR3 spans 15 residues. Trimming took 0 bases from V and 8 from J; bases not matched to a gene: 8. This CDR3 reads CATSRDAGGAGGYTF. The CDR3 DNA follows: TGTGCCACCAGCAGAGACGCAGGGGGCGCAGGGGGCTACACCTTC.

For this clone: Compared with germline, one end of the junction differs, possibly owing to a read error. The chain is built from TRBV7-9 and TRBJ1-6; TRBD1 matches at 7 bases. The CDR3 contains 13 residues. In germline, CDR1 is SEHNR, CDR2 FQNEAQ (reference sequence). CDR3 DNA: TGTGCCAGCAGCCTTAATTTGGGGACAGTTCCCACCTTT. Its protein product is CASSLNLGTVPTF.

DNA for the CDR3: TGTGCCAGCAGCTTCGGGCCCCGGGGCAATGAGCAGTTCTTC. Protein product: CASSFGPRGNEQFF. This chain joins TRBV5-6 and TRBJ2-1; a weak D match, TRBD2 (5 bases). This CDR3 is built from 14 residues. Germline assignment: CDR1 SGHDT and CDR2 YYEEEE. V gave up 2 bases and J gave up 6 bases, with 12 bases separating them. Based on the CDR3 plus reference TRBV5-6 and TRBJ2-1, the full variable domain is DAGVTQSPTHLIKTRGQQVTLRCSPKSGHDTVSWYQQALGQGPQFIFQYYEEEERQRGNFPDRFSGHQFPNYSSELNVNALLLGDSALYLCASSFGPRGNEQFFGPGTRLTVL.

The rearrangement links TRBV9 to TRBJ2-3; 9 positions match TRBD2. The CDR3 sequence is 16 residues long. CDR1 and CDR2 (germline): SGDLS, YYNGEE. The V gene end was trimmed by 0 bases and the J gene end by 5 bases; junction bases not matched to a gene: 7. CDR3 region: CASSVDAGGLRDTQYF. CDR3 nucleotides: TGTGCCAGCAGCGTAGATGCGGGGGGGCTCAGAGATACGCAGTATTTT.

The rearrangement links TRBV30 to TRBJ1-1, with D possibly being TRBD1 (5 bases). Germline V gives CDR1 GTSNPN, CDR2 SVGIG (reference sequence). The V end lost 0 bases, the J end lost 4 bases, and 15 bases lay between the germline ends. CDR3 length: 15 residues. The DNA for the CDR3 is TGTGCCTGGAGTGTACGCTGGGGGTTGGGCACTGAAGCTTTCTTT. Protein: CAWSVRWGLGTEAFF.

The chain combines TRBV29-1 with TRBJ2-5; perhaps TRBD1 as D (6 bases). The CDR3 totals 13 residues. V was cut by 6 bases and J by 5 bases, with 16 bases left in between. Germline CDR1 SQVTM, CDR2 ANQGSEA. For the CDR3, the DNA is TGCAGCGTCGGACAGCTAAGAGAGGAGACCCAGTACTTC. Amino acids: CSVGQLREETQYF.

The chain joins TRBV9 to TRBJ2-2; 9 bases are a match to TRBD1. Losses at the gene ends were 2 bases for V and 4 bases for J; bases not matched to a gene: 6. Germline V gives CDR1 SGDLS, CDR2 YYNGEE. This CDR3 is built from 16 residues. CDR3 coding DNA: TGTGCCAGCAGCGTTCCGGGACAGGGTGGCACCGGGGAGCTGTTTTTT. The encoded protein is CASSVPGQGGTGELFF.

This clone has only a few counts. The V gene is TRBV5-1, the J gene TRBJ2-5; 8 bases map to TRBD1. Looked up from germline, CDR1 is SGHRS and CDR2 is YFSETQ. The CDR3 length is 13 residues. V dropped 2 bases and J dropped 7; count of bases not matched to a gene: 4. This chain's CDR3 is CASSFQGAGTQYF. The CDR3 bases are TGCGCCAGCAGCTTCCAGGGGGCGGGGACCCAGTACTTC. Combining the CDR3 with reference TRBV5-1 and TRBJ2-5 gives the whole variable domain KAGVTQTPRYLIKTRGQQVTLSCSPISGHRSVSWYQQTPGQGLQFLFEYFSETQRNKGNFPGRFSGRQFSNSRSEMNVSTLELGDSALYLCASSFQGAGTQYFGPGTRLLVL.

This chain joins TRBV7-9 and TRBJ1-4; TRBD1 is a possible D gene (6 bases). CDR1 SEHNR and CDR2 FQNEAQ come from the germline V gene (reference sequence). The ends were cut back, 6 bases at V and 5 bases at J, with 22 bases in the middle. The CDR3 loop spans 17 amino acids. The CDR3 nucleotides read TGTGCCAGCAGTCCCCCGGCCAGGGGTGCTTTCAATGAAAAACTGTTTTTT. It translates to CASSPPARGAFNEKLFF.

The V and J genes are TRBV4-2 and TRBJ1-5; D is possibly TRBD1 (5 bases). The CDR3 extends over 17 amino acids. CDR1 LGHNA and CDR2 YNFKEQ come from the germline V gene. With 1 base removed from V and 4 bases from J, the gap between germline ends came to 17 bases. CDR3 sequence reads: CASSQVIGDRVNQPQHF. The CDR3, as DNA: TGTGCCAGCAGCCAAGTGATTGGGGACCGAGTAAATCAGCCCCAGCATTTT.

The chain couples TRBV5-5 to TRBJ1-6, with a tentative D call TRBD1 (5 bases). The CDR3 is 17 amino acids. The germline V gene encodes CDR1 SGHKS and CDR2 YYEKEE (reference sequence). Trimming removed 1 base from V and 3 bases from J, with 14 bases in between. The CDR3, as DNA: TGTGCCAGCAGCTTGTGGGGGAGCCGGTACTATAATTCACCCCTCCACTTT. It translates to CASSLWGSRYYNSPLHF.

This CDR3 reads CSVVLESGANVLTF. The CDR3 DNA reads TGCAGCGTTGTTTTAGAGTCTGGGGCCAACGTCCTGACTTTC. The chain carries TRBV29-1 and TRBJ2-6; no definite D call. Germline V gene lookup returns CDR1 SQVTM and CDR2 ANQGSEA. V lost 4 bases and J 1 base, leaving 8 bases between the germline ends. This CDR3 has 14 residues.

The rearrangement joins TRBV6-5 to TRBJ2-7; D may be TRBD2 (6 bases). CDR3 size: 13 residues. Trimming took 7 bases from V and 5 from J, leaving 15 bases between them. The germline gives CDR1 MNHEY, CDR2 SVGAGI. This chain's CDR3 is CASTSPLANEQYF. CDR3 nucleotide sequence: TGTGCCAGCACCTCCCCCCTAGCGAACGAGCAGTACTTC.